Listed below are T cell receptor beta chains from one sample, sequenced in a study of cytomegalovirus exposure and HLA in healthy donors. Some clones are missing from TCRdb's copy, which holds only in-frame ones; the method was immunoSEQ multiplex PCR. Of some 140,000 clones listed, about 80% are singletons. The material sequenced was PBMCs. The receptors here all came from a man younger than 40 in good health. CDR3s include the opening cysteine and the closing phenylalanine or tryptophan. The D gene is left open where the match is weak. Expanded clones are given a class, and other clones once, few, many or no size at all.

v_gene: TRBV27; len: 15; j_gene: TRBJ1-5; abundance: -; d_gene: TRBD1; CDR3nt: TGTGCCAGCAGAGCTGACAGGGGGCGCGGTCAGCCCCAGCATTTT; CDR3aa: CASRADRGRGQPQHF
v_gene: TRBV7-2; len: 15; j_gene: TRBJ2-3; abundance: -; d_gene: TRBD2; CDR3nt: TGTGCCAGCAGCTTAGGCCTAGCGGGAGGGATCACGCAGTATTTT; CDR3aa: CASSLGLAGGITQYF
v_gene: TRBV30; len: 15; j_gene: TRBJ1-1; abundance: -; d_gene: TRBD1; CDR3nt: TGTGCCTGGAGTGTGGGAGGGACAGGGAGAACTGAAGCTTTCTTT; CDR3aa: CAWSVGGTGRTEAFF
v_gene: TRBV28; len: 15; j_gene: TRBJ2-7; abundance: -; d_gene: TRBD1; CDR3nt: TGTGCCAGCAGTTCCGCCGGGACAGGGGCTATCGAGCAGTACTTC; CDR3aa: CASSSAGTGAIEQYF
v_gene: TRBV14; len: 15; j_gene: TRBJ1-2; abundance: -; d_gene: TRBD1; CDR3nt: TGTGCCAGCAGCCATGCCGTCGACAGGGTGGATGGCTACACCTTC; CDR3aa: CASSHAVDRVDGYTF
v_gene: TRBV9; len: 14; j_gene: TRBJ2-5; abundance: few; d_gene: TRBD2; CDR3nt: TGTGCCAGCAGCGTTGGGAGGGAGGGAGAGACCCAGTACTTC; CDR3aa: CASSVGREGETQYF
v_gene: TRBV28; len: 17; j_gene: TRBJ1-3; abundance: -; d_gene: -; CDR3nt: TGTGCCAGTCGGGGGGCCTCCGGAGGAGGCTCTGGAAACACCATATATTTT; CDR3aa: CASRGASGGGSGNTIYF
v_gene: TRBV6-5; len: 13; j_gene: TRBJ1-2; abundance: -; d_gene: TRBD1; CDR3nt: TGTGCCAGCAGTGGGACAGGGATGAGAGGCTACACCTTC; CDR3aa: CASSGTGMRGYTF
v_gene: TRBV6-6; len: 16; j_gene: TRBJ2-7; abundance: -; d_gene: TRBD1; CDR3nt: TGTGCCAGCAGTTCACACGGATTAGGGGGCCGGGACGAGCAGTACTTC; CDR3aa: CASSSHGLGGRDEQYF
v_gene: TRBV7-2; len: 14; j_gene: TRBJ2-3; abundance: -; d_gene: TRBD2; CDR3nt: TGTGCCAGCAGCTTAAGGCTAGCGGGTGATACGCAGTATTTT; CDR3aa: CASSLRLAGDTQYF
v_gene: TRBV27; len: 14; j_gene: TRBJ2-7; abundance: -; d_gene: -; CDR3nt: TGTGCCAGCAGTTTGGAGACAGGCCCCGGGGAGCAGTACTTC; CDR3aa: CASSLETGPGEQYF
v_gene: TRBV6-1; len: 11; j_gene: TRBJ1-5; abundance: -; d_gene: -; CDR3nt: TGTGCCAGCAGTGAAGCGGCGCCCCAGCATTTT; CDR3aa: CASSEAAPQHF
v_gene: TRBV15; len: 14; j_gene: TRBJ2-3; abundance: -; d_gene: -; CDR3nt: TGTGCCACCAGCAGAGCCTCCTCTCTGGATACGCAGTATTTT; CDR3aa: CATSRASSLDTQYF
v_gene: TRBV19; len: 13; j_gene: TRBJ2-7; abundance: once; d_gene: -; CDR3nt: TGTGCCAGTAGTGTTACTAGTCTCTACGAGCAGTACTTC; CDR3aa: CASSVTSLYEQYF
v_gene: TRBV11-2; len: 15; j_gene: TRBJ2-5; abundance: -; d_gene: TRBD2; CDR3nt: TGTGCCAGCAGGCGTAGCGGGAGAAGAGAAGAGACCCAGTACTTC; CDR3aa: CASRRSGRREETQYF
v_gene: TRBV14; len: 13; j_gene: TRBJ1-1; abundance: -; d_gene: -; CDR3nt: TGTGCCAGCAGCCAAGGCAGGGTTACTGAAGCTTTCTTT; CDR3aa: CASSQGRVTEAFF
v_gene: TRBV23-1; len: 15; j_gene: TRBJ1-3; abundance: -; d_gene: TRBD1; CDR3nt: TGCGCCAGCAGTCAAAACAGGGGGTCTGGAAACACCATATATTTT; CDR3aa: CASSQNRGSGNTIYF
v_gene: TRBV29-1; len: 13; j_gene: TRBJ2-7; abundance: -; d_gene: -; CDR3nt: TGCAGCGTTGTGGGTAGCGGACCCTACGAGCAGTACTTC; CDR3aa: CSVVGSGPYEQYF
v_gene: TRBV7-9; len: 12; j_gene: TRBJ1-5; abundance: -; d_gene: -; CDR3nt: TGTGCCAGCAGCTTACCCTATTCGCCTCAGCATTTT; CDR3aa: CASSLPYSPQHF
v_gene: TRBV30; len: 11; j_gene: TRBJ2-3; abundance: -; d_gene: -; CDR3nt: TGTGCCTGGAGCCATCCAGATACGCAGTATTTT; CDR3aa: CAWSHPDTQYF
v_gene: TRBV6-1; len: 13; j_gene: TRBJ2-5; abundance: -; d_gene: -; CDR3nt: TGTGCCAGCAGTCGAGGGCCGGGCGAGACCCAGTACTTC; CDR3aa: CASSRGPGETQYF
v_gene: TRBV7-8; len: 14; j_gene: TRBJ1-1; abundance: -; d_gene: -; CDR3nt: TGTGCCAGCAGCTCGATGCTACAGGGTATTGAAGCTTTCTTT; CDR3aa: CASSSMLQGIEAFF
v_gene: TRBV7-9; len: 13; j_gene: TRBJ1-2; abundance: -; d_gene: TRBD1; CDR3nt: TGTGCCAGCAGCCCCACAGGGGAGTATGGCTACACCTTC; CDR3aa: CASSPTGEYGYTF
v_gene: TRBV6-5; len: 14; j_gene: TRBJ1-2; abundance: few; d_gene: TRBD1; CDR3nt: TGTGCCAGCAGTGCAGACAGGGGGAACTATGGCTACACCTTC; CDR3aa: CASSADRGNYGYTF
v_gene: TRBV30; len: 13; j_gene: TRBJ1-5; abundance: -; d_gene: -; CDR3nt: TGTGCCTGGAGTGTATCAGGGGTTCAGCCCCAGCATTTT; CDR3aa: CAWSVSGVQPQHF
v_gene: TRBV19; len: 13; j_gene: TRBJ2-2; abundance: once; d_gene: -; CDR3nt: TGTGCCAGTTCTCGGGGGAACACCGGGGAGCTGTTTTTT; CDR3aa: CASSRGNTGELFF
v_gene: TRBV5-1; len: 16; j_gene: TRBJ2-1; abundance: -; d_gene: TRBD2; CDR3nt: TGCGCCAGCAGCTTGGTGCGGGGGTCCGTTGACAATGAGCAGTTCTTC; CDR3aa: CASSLVRGSVDNEQFF
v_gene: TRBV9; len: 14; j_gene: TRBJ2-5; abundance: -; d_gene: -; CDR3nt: TGTGCCAGCAGCGAGGGATGGGGCTGGGAGACCCAGTACTTC; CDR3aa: CASSEGWGWETQYF
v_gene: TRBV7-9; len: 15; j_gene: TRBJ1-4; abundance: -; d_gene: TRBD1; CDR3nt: TGTGCCAGCAGCTCCCGGACAGGGGATAATGAAAAACTGTTTTTT; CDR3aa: CASSSRTGDNEKLFF
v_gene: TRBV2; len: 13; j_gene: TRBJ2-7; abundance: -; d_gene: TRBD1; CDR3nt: TGTGCCAGCAGGCCCGGGACAGCATACGAGCAGTACTTC; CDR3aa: CASRPGTAYEQYF
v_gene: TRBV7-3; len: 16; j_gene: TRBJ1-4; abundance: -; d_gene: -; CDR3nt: TGTGCCAGCAGCCCCCCAGCGCGGGGAAGGAATGAAAAACTGTTTTTT; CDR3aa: CASSPPARGRNEKLFF
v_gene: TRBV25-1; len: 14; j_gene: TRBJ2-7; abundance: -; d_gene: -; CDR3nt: TGTGCCAGCAGTGAACGCCGGAGCTCCTACGAGCAGTACTTC; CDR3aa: CASSERRSSYEQYF
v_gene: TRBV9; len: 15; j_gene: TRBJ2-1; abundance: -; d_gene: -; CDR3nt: TGTGCCAGCAGCGTAGAGGCGGCAGACTACAATGAGCAGTTCTTC; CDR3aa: CASSVEAADYNEQFF
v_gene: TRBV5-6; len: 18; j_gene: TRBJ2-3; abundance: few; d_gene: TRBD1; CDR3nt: TGTGCCAGCAGCTTGTATGGGACAGGGGTGAGTGAGGCAGATACGCAGTATTTT; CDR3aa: CASSLYGTGVSEADTQYF
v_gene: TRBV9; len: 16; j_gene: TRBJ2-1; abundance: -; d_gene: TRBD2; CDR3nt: TGTGCCAGCAGCGTAGTTGGCGGGAGGTCCGACAATGAGCAGTTCTTC; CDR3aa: CASSVVGGRSDNEQFF
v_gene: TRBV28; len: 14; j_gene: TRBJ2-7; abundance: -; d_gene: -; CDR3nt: TGTGCCAGCAGTTTCGCGGGGCTATCCTACGAGCAGTACTTC; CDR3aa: CASSFAGLSYEQYF
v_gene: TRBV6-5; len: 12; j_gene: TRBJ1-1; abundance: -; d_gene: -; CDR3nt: TGTGCCAGCAGCCCAGGGTGGACTGAAGCTTTCTTT; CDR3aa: CASSPGWTEAFF
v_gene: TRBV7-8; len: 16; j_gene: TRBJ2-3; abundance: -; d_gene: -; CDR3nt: TGTGCCAGCAGCTTAGAGCTAGCAAGGGTCACAGATACGCAGTATTTT; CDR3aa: CASSLELARVTDTQYF
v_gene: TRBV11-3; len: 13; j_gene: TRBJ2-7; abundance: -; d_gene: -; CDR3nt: TGTGCCAGCAGCTACAGGAGCTCCTACGAGCAGTACTTC; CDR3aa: CASSYRSSYEQYF
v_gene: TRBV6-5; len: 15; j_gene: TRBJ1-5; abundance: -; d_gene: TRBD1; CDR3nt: TGTGCCAGCAGTAAGGCGGGACAGGGTGAGCAGCCCCAGCATTTT; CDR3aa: CASSKAGQGEQPQHF
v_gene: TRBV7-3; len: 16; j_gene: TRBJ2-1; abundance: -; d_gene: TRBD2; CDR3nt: TGTGCCAGCAGCCCCCCGGGGGGGAGCTCCTACAATGAGCAGTTCTTC; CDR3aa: CASSPPGGSSYNEQFF
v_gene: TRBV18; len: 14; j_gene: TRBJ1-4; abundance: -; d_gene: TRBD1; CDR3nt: TGTGCCAGCTCACCGGACAGGGGAGGTGAAAAACTGTTTTTT; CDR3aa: CASSPDRGGEKLFF
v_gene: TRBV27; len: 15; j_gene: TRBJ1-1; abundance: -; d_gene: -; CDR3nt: TGTGCCAGCAGTTTATCGACCTACCCGGGCACTGAAGCTTTCTTT; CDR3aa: CASSLSTYPGTEAFF
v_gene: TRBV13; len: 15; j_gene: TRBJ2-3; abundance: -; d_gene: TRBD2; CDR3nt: TGTGCCAGCAGAACTACGGGACTAGCGGGAGATACGCAGTATTTT; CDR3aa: CASRTTGLAGDTQYF
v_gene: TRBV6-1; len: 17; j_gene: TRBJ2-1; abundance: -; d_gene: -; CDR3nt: TGTGCCAGCAGTGAAGAGGGAACTAGCCCTCTATACAATGAGCAGTTCTTC; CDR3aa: CASSEEGTSPLYNEQFF
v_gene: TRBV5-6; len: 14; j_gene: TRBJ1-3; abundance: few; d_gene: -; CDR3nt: TGTGCCAGCAGCCCTGAGTTCTCTGGAAACACCATATATTTT; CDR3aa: CASSPEFSGNTIYF
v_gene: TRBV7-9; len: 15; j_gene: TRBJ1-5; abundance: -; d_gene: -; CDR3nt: TGTGCCAGCAGCCAGGAGGAACAGCCTAATCAGCCCCAGCATTTT; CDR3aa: CASSQEEQPNQPQHF
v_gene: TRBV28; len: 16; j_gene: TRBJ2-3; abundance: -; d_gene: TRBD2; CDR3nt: TGTGCCAGCAGACGCGGACTAGCGGGAGTCACAGATACGCAGTATTTT; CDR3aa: CASRRGLAGVTDTQYF
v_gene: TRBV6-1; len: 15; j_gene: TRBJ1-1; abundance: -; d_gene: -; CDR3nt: TGTGCCAGCAGGATTACCGGGACACAAAACACTGAAGCTTTCTTT; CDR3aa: CASRITGTQNTEAFF
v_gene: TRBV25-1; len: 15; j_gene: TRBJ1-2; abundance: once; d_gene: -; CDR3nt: TGTGCCAGCAGTGAACGACTACAGGGTGACTATGGCTACACCTTC; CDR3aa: CASSERLQGDYGYTF
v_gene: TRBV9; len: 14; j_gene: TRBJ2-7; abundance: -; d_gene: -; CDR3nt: TGTGCCAGCAGCGTAGAGGACAGATCCTACGAGCAGTACTTC; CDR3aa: CASSVEDRSYEQYF
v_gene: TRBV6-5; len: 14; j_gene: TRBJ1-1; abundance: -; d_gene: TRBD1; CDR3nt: TGTGCCAGCAACCAGGGACAGGGTAACACTGAAGCTTTCTTT; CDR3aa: CASNQGQGNTEAFF
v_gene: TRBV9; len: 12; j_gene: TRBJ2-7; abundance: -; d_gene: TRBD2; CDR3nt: TGTGCCAGCAGCGGAGGACTAGCCCGTCTGTACTTC; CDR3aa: CASSGGLARLYF